The 21 T cell receptor beta chains in this list originate from one sample, sequenced in a study of radiotherapy plus CTLA-4 blockade in lung cancer. The table came from immunoSEQ multiplex PCR; TCRdb's copy has only in-frame clones and leaves some out. The top ten hold 4.9% of the sample, which has around 99,000 clones, almost 90% seen once. The input for sequencing was peripheral blood, taken from a patient treated with radiotherapy plus ipilimumab. The source is a human donor with non-small cell lung cancer that progressed on radiotherapy plus ipilimumab.

The chain joins TRBV2 to TRBJ2-7; D gene uncertain. Trimming removed 3 bases at V and 2 bases at J, with 20 bases between. CDR1 is SNHLY, CDR2 FYNNEI, per germline. This CDR3 is 17 amino acids long. CDR3 protein: CASSDFPSLTDAYEQYF. The CDR3 region has the DNA TGTGCCAGCAGTGATTTTCCGTCCCTCACAGACGCCTACGAGCAGTACTTC.

The chain is built from TRBV19 and TRBJ2-2, with D unresolved. Germline CDR1 LNHDA, CDR2 SQIVND (reference sequence). The ends were cut back, 3 bases at V and 1 base at J, with 6 bases in the middle. CDR3 length equals 14 residues. DNA of the CDR3: TGTGCCAGTAGTATCGGCCGGAACACCGGGGAGCTGTTTTTT. Protein sequence: CASSIGRNTGELFF.

This clone was picked up one time. V and J are TRBV18 and TRBJ2-7, with 12 bases fitting TRBD2. V shed 0 bases, J shed 7 bases, and the junction held 7 bases outside the gene matches. Germline V lookup: CDR1 KGHSH, CDR2 LQKENI. This CDR3 has 16 amino acids. CDR3 nucleotide sequence: TGTGCCAGCTCACCACCTCGACTAGCGGGAGTTGGTGAGCAGTACTTC. This translates into CASSPPRLAGVGEQYF.

The V call is TRBV10-2, the J call TRBJ2-4; 8 bases map to TRBD1. Germline V lookup: CDR1 WSHSY, CDR2 SAAADI. The CDR3 is 13 amino acids. V gave up 7 bases and J gave up 10 bases; unmatched junction bases: 9. CDR3 sequence reads: CASTTGTGGIQYF. The CDR3 region has the DNA TGCGCCAGCACCACCGGGACAGGAGGAATTCAGTACTTC.

The V and J genes are TRBV7-2 and TRBJ1-3; D is unclear. Looked up from germline, CDR1 is SGHTA and CDR2 is FQGNSA. Trimming took off 5 bases at V and 11 bases at J, with 16 bases between the two ends. The CDR3 runs 13 residues. CDR3 sequence reads: CASSPVPPDAIYF. In nucleotides, the CDR3 is TGTGCCAGCAGCCCCGTTCCCCCCGATGCCATATATTTT.

The chain employs TRBV5-4 and TRBJ2-5; a weak D match, TRBD2 (6 bases). Germline lookup yields CDR1 SGHNT and CDR2 YYREEE (reference sequence). Trimming pared 0 bases from V and 4 bases from J, leaving 13 bases between. The CDR3 extends over 15 amino acids. CDR3 amino acids: CASSLATGRLETQYF. For the CDR3, the DNA is TGTGCCAGCAGCTTGGCAACGGGGAGGTTAGAGACCCAGTACTTC.

The chain recombines TRBV5-6 with TRBJ2-7; 9 bases line up with TRBD2. V trimming: 2 bases; J trimming: 6 bases; junction bases outside the gene matches: 6. The CDR3 extends over 14 amino acids. CDR1 is SGHDT and CDR2 is YYEEEE in the germline V gene. The chain's CDR3 is CASSFSGTSSEQYF. The CDR3 nucleotides are TGTGCCAGCAGCTTTTCCGGGACTAGCTCCGAGCAGTACTTC.

For this clone: Compared with germline, one end of the junction differs, possibly owing to a read error. The chain links TRBV11-2 to TRBJ2-1; 8 bases are shared with TRBD2. Germline CDR1 reads SGHAT; CDR2 reads FQNNGV. This CDR3 contains 13 residues. The CDR3 DNA follows: TGTGCCAGCAGCTTAGATCCCCAGCGGGAGCGGTTCTTC. It codes for CASSLDPQRERFF.

The chain joins TRBV7-2 to TRBJ1-3; D remains unclear. The CDR3 sequence is 12 residues long. Between the trimmed V and J ends, which lost 5 bases and 0 bases, there was a span of 2 bases. From germline, CDR1 is SGHTA and CDR2 FQGNSA. CDR3 residues: CASSPSGNTIYF. The CDR3 DNA is TGTGCCAGCAGCCCCTCTGGAAACACCATATATTTT.

As regards this clone: Other DNA sequences in this sample translate to the same CDR3. The V gene is TRBV18, the J gene TRBJ2-1, with D possibly being TRBD1 or TRBD2 (6 bases each). The V gene's germline CDR1 is KGHSH and CDR2 LQKENI. The CDR3 has 11 residues. V was pared by 3 bases and J by 10 bases, with 7 bases between. The CDR3 loop is CASSPGGEQFF. In DNA, the CDR3 is TGTGCCAGCTCACCGGGGGGCGAGCAGTTCTTC.

V usage is TRBV4-1 and J usage is TRBJ2-7; the match to TRBD2 covers 7 bases. Germline CDR1 is MGHRA and CDR2 is YSYEKL. The junction had 3 bases not matched to a gene; V was cut back by 1 base and J by 0 bases. CDR3 length equals 15 residues. The CDR3 DNA follows: TGCGCCAGCAGCCAAGTGCGGGAGCGCTCCTACGAGCAGTACTTC. Translating gives CASSQVRERSYEQYF.

In its sample, this clone was seen once. J is TRBJ1-1 and V is TRBV6-5; 9 bases align to TRBD1. The CDR3 consists of 14 residues. J was trimmed by 1 base and V by 7 bases; bases with no gene match: 4. Germline CDR1 reads MNHEY; CDR2 reads SVGAGI. The CDR3 region has the DNA TGTGCCAGCATCAAGACAGGGGGGAACACTGAAGCTTTCTTT. Protein sequence: CASIKTGGNTEAFF.

The chain combines TRBV30 with TRBJ1-2; TRBD1 matches 8 bases. The germline V gene has CDR1 GTSNPN and CDR2 SVGIG (reference sequence). The CDR3 covers 14 residues. Germline trimming cut 5 bases from V and 6 bases from J; bases unmatched to any gene: 11. CDR3 amino acids: CAWDGGQGADGYTF. CDR3 nucleotides: TGTGCCTGGGATGGAGGACAGGGTGCGGATGGCTACACCTTC.

The genes are TRBV18 and TRBJ1-3, with a weak D call TRBD1 (5 bases). V was pared by 0 bases and J by 0 bases, with 9 bases between. Germline CDR1 reads KGHSH; CDR2 reads LQKENI. The CDR3 extends over 16 amino acids. The CDR3 is CASSPPRTNSGNTIYF. The CDR3 DNA reads as TGTGCCAGCTCACCACCTAGGACAAACTCTGGAAACACCATATATTTT.

The rearrangement links TRBV2 to TRBJ2-1; tentatively, D is TRBD2 (5 bases). There are 11 residues in the CDR3. CDR1 and CDR2 (germline): SNHLY, FYNNEI. Between the trimmed V and J ends, which lost 5 bases and 10 bases, there was a span of 9 bases. The CDR3 loop is CASSIGGEQFF. Written as DNA, the CDR3 is TGTGCCAGCAGTATCGGCGGGGAGCAGTTCTTC.

The chain has TRBV9 and TRBJ2-3; 8 positions match TRBD2. This CDR3 spans 16 amino acids. CDR1 and CDR2 (germline): SGDLS, YYNGEE. The J segment lost 5 bases and the V segment lost 3 bases, leaving 11 bases of the junction unmatched. CDR3 nucleotide sequence: TGTGCCAGCAGCGCCCAAGCGGGAGAGACTGGAGATACGCAGTATTTT. Translation: CASSAQAGETGDTQYF.

The chain couples TRBV5-6 to TRBJ2-1; 10 nucleotides line up with TRBD1. The CDR3 is 15 residues long. Looked up from germline, CDR1 is SGHDT and CDR2 is YYEEEE. V shed 5 bases and J 6 bases; nucleotides not matched to a gene: 8. For the CDR3, the DNA is TGTGCCAGCAGTTTCCGGGACAGGGGATCCAATGAGCAGTTCTTC. Its translation is CASSFRDRGSNEQFF.

This clone was counted a single time. The chain employs TRBV7-3 and TRBJ2-2; TRBD2 aligns across 9 bases. The germline V gene has CDR1 SGHTA and CDR2 FQGTGA. V lost 5 bases and J lost 7; bases outside the gene matches: 5. CDR3 length equals 14 residues. CDR3 region: CASSTGTSSGELFF. CDR3 nucleotides: TGTGCCAGCAGCACCGGGACTAGCAGCGGGGAGCTGTTTTTT.

The chain uses TRBV19 and TRBJ2-5; 10 bases are a match to TRBD1. The V segment lost 5 bases and the J segment 1 base; nucleotides outside the gene matches: 1. Germline CDR1 and CDR2: LNHDA and SQIVND (reference sequence). The CDR3 has 14 residues. The CDR3 bases are TGTGCCAGTAGTGGACAGGGGGTCCAAGAGACCCAGTACTTC. Protein product: CASSGQGVQETQYF.

This clone was seen a single time. The chain employs TRBV6-5 and TRBJ1-1, with 7 nucleotides matching TRBD1. Germline CDR1 reads MNHEY; CDR2 reads SVGAGI. This CDR3 is built from 14 residues. J lost 6 bases, V lost 6 bases, and 10 bases had no gene match. The CDR3 spells CASRYTGVGAEAFF. DNA of the CDR3: TGTGCCAGCAGATATACAGGGGTGGGCGCTGAAGCTTTCTTT.

This clone was recorded once. The J gene is TRBJ2-7, the V gene TRBV6-6; D gene unclear. This CDR3 region has 12 residues. Trimming shortened V by 0 bases and J by 3 bases, and 3 bases separated the two germline ends. Germline V gives CDR1 MNHNY, CDR2 SVGAGI (reference sequence). The CDR3 nucleotides are TGTGCCAGCAGTTACTCTAACTACGAGCAGTACTTC. Translation: CASSYSNYEQYF.